Presented here are 28 T cell receptor beta chains from one specimen sequenced in a study of shared clonotypes between healthy human individuals. Produced via immunoSEQ multiplex PCR; TCRdb's table is partial and in-frame only. Among about 1 million clones listed, about 74% were seen once. The sequenced sample consisted of memory CD4+ T cells sorted from blood. Documented subset: CD45RA-negative fraction. The receptors here all came from a man in his late teens or twenties in good health.

The chain has TRBV7-6 and TRBJ2-2; TRBD1 aligns across 10 bases. V dropped 5 bases and J dropped 5; count of bases not matched to a gene: 2. CDR1 and CDR2 from the germline V gene are SGHVS and FNYEAQ. The CDR3 contains 14 residues. CDR3 sequence: CASSRDRGTGELFF. The CDR3 nucleotides read TGTGCCAGCAGCCGGGACAGGGGAACCGGGGAGCTGTTTTTT.

The V call is TRBV7-6, the J call TRBJ1-3; TRBD1 matches at 7 bases. This CDR3 contains 16 residues. CDR1 and CDR2 (germline): SGHVS, FNYEAQ. V was pared by 1 base and J by 2 bases, with 5 bases of the junction left unmatched. The CDR3 DNA is TGTGCCAGCAGCTTAGGCCTGACAGGGACTGGAAACACCATATATTTT. Translation gives CASSLGLTGTGNTIYF.

This clone was seen only a few times. The chain combines TRBV7-8 with TRBJ1-2, with 9 bases identical to TRBD1. Germline V CDR1 and CDR2: SGHVS, FQNEAQ. The CDR3 consists of 13 residues. Unmatched junction bases numbered 6, after V lost 5 bases and J lost 8 bases. In DNA, the CDR3 is TGTGCCAGCAGCAAAGGGACAGGGAACGGCTACACCTTC. It specifies CASSKGTGNGYTF. The full variable domain, with the rest looked up from reference TRBV7-8 and TRBJ1-2, is GAGVSQSPRYKVAKRGQDVALRCDPISGHVSLFWYQQALGQGPEFLTYFQNEAQLDKSGLPSDRFFAERPEGSVSTLKIQRTQQEDSAVYLCASSKGTGNGYTFGSGTRLTVV.

This chain connects TRBV30 to TRBJ1-2, with no clear D. This CDR3 region has 12 residues. Trimming removed 3 bases from V and 8 bases from J, with 13 bases in between. CDR1 and CDR2 (germline): GTSNPN, SVGIG (reference sequence). The CDR3 loop is CAWRPEGRGYTF. The DNA for the CDR3 is TGTGCCTGGAGACCCGAGGGCCGAGGCTACACCTTC.

The rearrangement links TRBV30 to TRBJ1-2; D is possibly TRBD1 (6 bases). Deletions cut 2 bases from V and 8 bases from J, with 12 bases between. This CDR3 spans 12 amino acids. CDR1 is GTSNPN and CDR2 is SVGIG in the germline V gene (reference sequence). CDR3 protein: CAWSKAGVGYTF. The CDR3 region has the DNA TGTGCCTGGAGTAAGGCAGGGGTAGGCTACACCTTC.

This chain links TRBV19 with TRBJ1-4; no reliable D call. This CDR3 has 14 amino acids. The V gene lost 3 bases and the J gene lost 8 bases, with 13 bases spanning the gap. Germline V gene sequence: CDR1 LNHDA, CDR2 SQIVND (reference sequence). This CDR3 is CASSIEARWEKLFF. CDR3 nucleotide sequence: TGTGCCAGTAGTATTGAGGCTCGATGGGAAAAACTGTTTTTT.

On this clone itself: One end of the junction fails to match germline, which may point to a read error. The chain combines TRBV5-1 with TRBJ2-7; the match to TRBD1 covers 8 bases. Germline loops: CDR1 SGHRS, CDR2 YFSETQ. The CDR3 loop spans 13 amino acids. The CDR3: CASSLSSDRVRNF. The CDR3 coding sequence is TGCGCCAGCAGCCTTTCCTCGGACAGGGTAAGGAACTTC.

This chain joins TRBV19 and TRBJ2-2, with TRBD2 matching over 9 bases. The germline V gene has CDR1 LNHDA and CDR2 SQIVND (reference sequence). J lost 7 bases, V lost 6 bases, and 9 bases had no gene match. This CDR3 is built from 15 residues. CDR3 sequence reads: CASSAGTSIHGELFF. The CDR3 DNA follows: TGTGCCAGTAGCGCCGGGACTAGCATTCACGGGGAGCTGTTTTTT.

This clone was picked up a small number of times. Other DNA variants within this sample encode the same CDR3. The gene calls are TRBV11-2 and TRBJ2-1, with D hard to call. The CDR3 covers 14 residues. CDR1 and CDR2 (germline): SGHAT, FQNNGV. Deletions cut 2 bases from V and 3 bases from J, with 8 bases between. CDR3 protein: CASSLSVSYNEQFF. As DNA, the CDR3 is TGTGCCAGCAGCTTAAGTGTCAGCTACAATGAGCAGTTCTTC.

This clone was observed many times. The V call is TRBV18, the J call TRBJ2-7; D may be TRBD1 (5 bases). This CDR3 spans 17 amino acids. V dropped 3 bases and J dropped 0 bases, with 18 bases sitting between them. Germline V gene sequence: CDR1 KGHSH, CDR2 LQKENI. CDR3 amino acids: CASSPRASQDISYEQYF. The CDR3 DNA follows: TGTGCCAGCTCACCTCGGGCGTCACAGGATATCTCCTACGAGCAGTACTTC.

This rearrangement joins TRBV6-1 to TRBJ1-3; D is undetermined. The CDR3 is 15 residues long. The V end was cut by 2 bases, the J end by 2 bases, with 10 bases between. Per germline, CDR1 MNHNS and CDR2 SASEGT. The CDR3 DNA follows: TGTGCCAGCAGTGAACGAATCGATCCTGGAAACACCATATATTTT. It translates to CASSERIDPGNTIYF.

The chain employs TRBV18 and TRBJ2-2; D may be TRBD1 or TRBD2 (6 bases each). This CDR3 contains 17 residues. Germline V lookup: CDR1 KGHSH, CDR2 LQKENI. V was shortened by 4 bases and J by 1 base, with 16 bases between the two germline ends. For the CDR3, the DNA is TGTGCCAGCTCACTTCGGGCTGGGGGGCTGAACACCGGGGAGCTGTTTTTT. This translates into CASSLRAGGLNTGELFF.

V gene TRBV5-4 combines with J gene TRBJ2-3; possible D gene TRBD2, 6 bases. This CDR3 spans 15 amino acids. Germline V gene data show CDR1 as SGHNT and CDR2 as YYREEE (reference sequence). Deletions cut 2 bases from V and 0 bases from J, with 10 bases between. CDR3 residues: CASSFTGTSTDTQYF. CDR3 nucleotide sequence: TGTGCCAGCAGCTTTACCGGGACTAGCACAGATACGCAGTATTTT. The full variable domain, in which reference TRBV5-4 and TRBJ2-3 provide the parts outside the CDR3, is ETGVTQSPTHLIKTRGQQVTLRCSSQSGHNTVSWYQQALGQGPQFIFQYYREEENGRGNFPPRFSGLQFPNYSSELNVNALELDDSALYLCASSFTGTSTDTQYFGPGTRLTVL.

On this clone itself: A read error likely explains this, since a far larger clone differs by one base. The V call is TRBV5-1, the J call TRBJ2-7; unclear D gene. The CDR3 has 11 amino acids. Between the trimmed V and J ends, which lost 4 bases and 2 bases, there was a span of 4 bases. Germline CDR1 is SGHRS and CDR2 is YFSETQ. CDR3 region: CASSDTYEQYF. As DNA, the CDR3 is TGCGCCAGCAGCGACACCTACGAGCAGTACTTC. Supplemented by reference TRBV5-1 and TRBJ2-7, the full variable domain reads KAGVTQTPRYLIKTRGQQVTLSCSPISGHRSVSWYQQTPGQGLQFLFEYFSETQRNKGNFPGRFSGRQFSNSRSEMNVSTLELGDSALYLCASSDTYEQYFGPGTRLTVT.

The chain combines TRBV5-6 with TRBJ1-5; D is uncertain. The length of the CDR3 is 15 residues. Germline CDR1 reads SGHDT; CDR2 reads YYEEEE. Deletions cut 0 bases from V and 8 bases from J, with 15 bases between. CDR3 in amino acids: CASSLGPAGGKPQHF. CDR3 in DNA: TGTGCCAGCAGCTTGGGTCCCGCCGGCGGGAAGCCCCAGCATTTT.

V usage is TRBV18 and J usage is TRBJ1-1; maybe TRBD1 (5 bases). CDR3 length equals 15 residues. The V and J ends lost 3 bases and 7 bases respectively, with 18 bases between them. The germline gives CDR1 KGHSH, CDR2 LQKENI. In nucleotides, the CDR3 is TGTGCCAGCTCACCCGTGGTCTCACAGGCTGGTGAAGCTTTCTTT. This encodes CASSPVVSQAGEAFF.

The J gene is TRBJ2-7, the V gene TRBV2; 8 positions match TRBD1. With 4 bases clipped from V and 4 bases from J, the junction kept 3 bases outside the gene matches. Germline-derived CDR1 and CDR2 are SNHLY and FYNNEI. CDR3 size: 13 residues. The CDR3 DNA reads as TGTGCCAGCAGTGTGGACAGGGCTTACGAGCAGTACTTC. Protein: CASSVDRAYEQYF.

The chain recombines TRBV2 with TRBJ1-5; tentatively, D is TRBD1 (5 bases). Trimming stripped 3 bases from V and 4 bases from J, with 7 bases between. Germline V gives CDR1 SNHLY, CDR2 FYNNEI. The length of the CDR3 is 13 residues. The CDR3: CASSDRENQPQHF. The CDR3 coding sequence is TGTGCCAGCAGTGACAGGGAAAATCAGCCCCAGCATTTT. Full variable domain (remainder filled in from reference TRBV2 and TRBJ1-5): EPEVTQTPSHQVTQMGQEVILRCVPISNHLYFYWYRQILGQKVEFLVSFYNNEISEKSEIFDDQFSVERPDGSNFTLKIRSTKLEDSAMYFCASSDRENQPQHFGDGTRLSIL.

The chain has TRBV18 and TRBJ2-3; D is undetermined. The V and J ends lost 1 base and 0 bases respectively, with 8 bases between them. This CDR3 is built from 15 residues. Germline values: CDR1 KGHSH, CDR2 LQKENI. The CDR3 nucleotides are TGTGCCAGCTCACCACAGGGCCTAAGCACAGATACGCAGTATTTT. It yields the protein CASSPQGLSTDTQYF.

This chain uses TRBV5-1 with TRBJ2-5; 15 nucleotides line up with TRBD2. Trimming cost V 3 bases and J 1 base; bases outside gene matches: 4. CDR3 length equals 17 residues. From germline, CDR1 is SGHRS and CDR2 YFSETQ. This chain's CDR3 is CASSSGLAGGPQETQYF. The CDR3 DNA reads as TGCGCCAGCAGCTCGGGACTAGCGGGGGGTCCCCAAGAGACCCAGTACTTC.

This sequence joins TRBV11-2 and TRBJ1-5; D may be TRBD1 (6 bases). Germline CDR1 and CDR2: SGHAT and FQNNGV. Trimming took 4 bases from V and 2 from J, leaving 12 bases between them. The CDR3 spans 15 residues. The CDR3 DNA follows: TGTGCCAGCAGCTCACAGGGTACCGGCAATCAGCCCCAGCATTTT. Protein product: CASSSQGTGNQPQHF.

V usage is TRBV25-1 and J usage is TRBJ2-5, with 8 bases matching TRBD1. The junction had 6 bases not matched to a gene; V was cut back by 7 bases and J by 5 bases. Looked up from germline, CDR1 is MGHDK and CDR2 is SYGVNS. The CDR3 totals 13 residues. The CDR3 is CASTRTGGETQYF. The DNA of the CDR3 is TGTGCCAGCACTAGAACAGGGGGGGAGACCCAGTACTTC.

This clone has more than one count but fewer than ten. This chain connects TRBV7-9 to TRBJ2-7, with a weak D call TRBD1 (6 bases). The ends were cut back, 5 bases at V and 12 bases at J, with 26 bases in the middle. Germline loops: CDR1 SEHNR, CDR2 FQNEAQ (reference sequence). This CDR3 has 15 residues. CDR3 amino acids: CASSHDLTGGSLRYF. CDR3 sequence (DNA): TGTGCCAGCAGCCACGATTTGACAGGCGGGTCCTTAAGGTACTTC.

V gene TRBV30 combines with J gene TRBJ2-1; TRBD2 agrees at 9 bases. The CDR3 contains 15 residues. Germline loops: CDR1 GTSNPN, CDR2 SVGIG (reference sequence). With 0 bases clipped from V and 7 bases from J, the junction kept 7 bases outside the gene matches. The CDR3 sequence: CAWSVMQLAGNEQFF. CDR3 nucleotide sequence: TGTGCCTGGAGTGTCATGCAGCTAGCGGGGAATGAGCAGTTCTTC.

The chain employs TRBV11-2 and TRBJ1-3; no definite D call. CDR3 length equals 15 residues. V was clipped by 2 bases and J by 2 bases, with 10 bases between them. CDR1 SGHAT and CDR2 FQNNGV come from the germline V gene. The CDR3 nucleotides read TGTGCCAGCAGCTTACTGAGGGTCACTGGAAACACCATATATTTT. This gives the protein CASSLLRVTGNTIYF.

This clone appeared a few times. This chain links TRBV27 with TRBJ2-1; 9 positions agree with TRBD1. Trimming removed 3 bases from V and 7 bases from J; junction bases left unmatched: 4. CDR1 is MNHEY, CDR2 SMNVEV, per germline (reference sequence). The CDR3 loop spans 14 amino acids. The DNA of the CDR3 is TGTGCCAGCAGTTTCCGGGACAGGGAAAATGAGCAGTTCTTC. It yields the protein CASSFRDRENEQFF.

This sequence joins TRBV28 and TRBJ1-5, with TRBD1 as a possible D gene (5 bases). This CDR3 spans 12 amino acids. V lost 5 bases to trimming and J lost 6 bases, with 8 bases between them. Germline V gene data show CDR1 as MDHEN and CDR2 as SYDVKM. In DNA form, the CDR3 reads TGTGCCAGCAGTGACCAGGGTCAGCCCCAGCATTTT. It translates to CASSDQGQPQHF.

The rearrangement links TRBV6-1 to TRBJ2-1; TRBD1 matches at 7 bases. Germline CDR1 is MNHNS and CDR2 is SASEGT. V shed 6 bases, J shed 12 bases, and the junction held 14 bases outside the gene matches. This CDR3 has 14 amino acids. CDR3 sequence (DNA): TGTGCCAGCAGCGGACAGGCGCCTCGGCAAGGGCAGTTCTTC. It codes for CASSGQAPRQGQFF.